The 13 T cell receptor beta chains below come from one sample, sequenced in a study of blood T cell repertoires in COVID-19. TCRdb's table, derived via immunoSEQ multiplex PCR, lists solely in-frame clones and lacks some. The table shows about 220,000 clones, with 80% to 90% occurring only once. Sequenced input: peripheral blood. These receptor sequences come from a man aged 50 to 60 with active or convalescent COVID-19.

J is TRBJ2-3 and V is TRBV7-2; 11 bases fit TRBD2. The CDR3 loop spans 18 amino acids. Germline V gene lookup returns CDR1 SGHTA and CDR2 FQGNSA. Losses at the gene ends were 5 bases for V and 1 base for J; bases not matched to a gene: 11. In DNA form, the CDR3 reads TGTGCCAGCAGCAGGACTAGCGGGCCCAACTGGGGCACAGATACGCAGTATTTT. This gives the protein CASSRTSGPNWGTDTQYF.

J is TRBJ1-5 and V is TRBV24-1; tentative D call: TRBD1 (6 bases). This CDR3 is built from 15 residues. Germline loops: CDR1 KGHDR, CDR2 SFDVKD. V was shortened by 6 bases and J by 0 bases, with 11 bases between the two germline ends. CDR3 sequence: CATSKAGDSNQPQHF. DNA for the CDR3: TGTGCCACCAGTAAGGCAGGGGATAGCAATCAGCCCCAGCATTTT.

The rearrangement links TRBV6-2 or TRBV6-3 to TRBJ2-7; TRBD1 aligns across 9 bases. V trimming: 2 bases; J trimming: 4 bases; junction bases outside the gene matches: 12. This CDR3 region has 17 residues. Germline loops: CDR1 MNHEY, CDR2 SVGEGT. CDR3 residues: CASSYPPIRDRVYEQYV. The CDR3, as DNA: TGTGCCAGCAGTTACCCCCCTATCCGGGACAGGGTATACGAGCAGTACGTC.

The chain uses TRBV18 and TRBJ1-1, with a possible D match to TRBD1 (5 bases). There are 16 residues in the CDR3. Per the germline V gene, CDR1 is KGHSH and CDR2 is LQKENI. Trimming removed 1 base at V and 0 bases at J, with 12 bases between. The CDR3 nucleotides read TGTGCCAGCTCACCACGGCCAGGGTTAATGAACACTGAAGCTTTCTTT. Protein: CASSPRPGLMNTEAFF.

This chain uses TRBV7-8 with TRBJ2-7, with TRBD2 as a possible D gene (7 bases). The V gene's germline CDR1 is SGHVS and CDR2 FQNEAQ. The length of the CDR3 is 17 residues. V was clipped by 5 bases and J by 0 bases, with 20 bases between them. The DNA of the CDR3 is TGTGCCAGCAGCCTAATGGGGGGGGCGGCCAACTCCTACGAGCAGTACTTC. It is translated as CASSLMGGAANSYEQYF.

J is TRBJ1-3 and V is TRBV7-2; TRBD1 aligns across 8 bases. V lost 1 base to trimming and J lost 2 bases; unmatched junction nucleotides: 4. The V gene's germline CDR1 is SGHTA and CDR2 FQGNSA. This CDR3 contains 16 residues. For the CDR3, the DNA is TGTGCCAGCAGCTTAGGTTCAGGGGGCACTGGAAACACCATATATTTT. The encoded protein is CASSLGSGGTGNTIYF.

The chain has TRBV7-2 and TRBJ2-7; TRBD2 aligns across 11 bases. The CDR3 covers 16 residues. J gave up 4 bases and V 1 base, and 6 bases lay outside the gene matches. The germline gives CDR1 SGHTA, CDR2 FQGNSA. The CDR3 coding sequence is TGTGCCAGCAGCTTAGGGGGGGCTAGCGGGAGGTACGAGCAGTACTTC. Its translation is CASSLGGASGRYEQYF.

V is TRBV28 and J is TRBJ1-4; a possible D gene is TRBD1 (6 bases). This CDR3 is built from 12 residues. Trimming took 3 bases from V and 10 from J, leaving 9 bases between them. Looked up from germline, CDR1 is MDHEN and CDR2 is SYDVKM. CDR3 coding DNA: TGTGCCAGCAGTTTGATAGGGGGAAAACTGTTTTTT. This translates into CASSLIGGKLFF.

The chain recombines TRBV10-3 with TRBJ2-5; 11 positions match TRBD2. After removal of 4 bases from V and 2 bases from J, the junction contained 3 bases not matched to a gene. The germline V gene has CDR1 ENHRY and CDR2 SYGVKD. The CDR3 sequence is 15 residues long. Written as DNA, the CDR3 is TGTGCCATCAGTGCTGGACTAGCGGGTCAAGAGACCCAGTACTTC. This gives the protein CAISAGLAGQETQYF.

The genes are TRBV6-1 and TRBJ1-2, with no clear D. The CDR3 loop spans 16 amino acids. Germline CDR1 is MNHNS and CDR2 is SASEGT. V was cut by 2 bases and J by 1 base, with 14 bases left in between. CDR3 nucleotide sequence: TGTGCCAGCAGTGAATCCCGGGAAGGGATTAACTATGGCTACACCTTC. Amino acid sequence: CASSESREGINYGYTF.

This chain joins TRBV6-2 or TRBV6-3 and TRBJ2-1; 10 bases fit TRBD2. The CDR3 loop spans 15 amino acids. The germline V gene has CDR1 MNHEY and CDR2 SVGEGT. The ends lost 5 bases at V and 6 bases at J; junction bases unmatched: 7. CDR3 residues: CASSQDSGGTNEQFF. CDR3 in DNA: TGTGCCAGCAGTCAAGATAGCGGGGGGACCAATGAGCAGTTCTTC.

The J gene is TRBJ2-1, the V gene TRBV6-2 or TRBV6-3, with TRBD2 matching 9 bases. The trim removed 4 bases at V and 13 bases at J, leaving 11 bases unmatched. The CDR3 is made up of 14 amino acids. Germline V gene sequence: CDR1 MNHEY, CDR2 SVGEGT. CDR3 DNA: TGTGCCAGCAGTTTTTGGGGGGGACTAGCATCTCAGTTCTTC. The encoded protein is CASSFWGGLASQFF.

Turning to this clone: The identical CDR3 is also encoded by other nucleotide sequences in the sample. The V gene is TRBV5-1, the J gene TRBJ2-5; 9 bases line up with TRBD1. CDR1 is SGHRS and CDR2 is YFSETQ in the germline V gene. The CDR3 covers 15 residues. V lost 3 bases to trimming and J lost 2 bases; unmatched junction nucleotides: 5. CDR3 nucleotide sequence: TGCGCCAGCAGCTCGGGACAGGGATCACAAGAGACCCAGTACTTC. This encodes CASSSGQGSQETQYF.